The entry that follows covers one T cell receptor (beta chain) sequence. This entry comes from a study of blood T cell repertoires in COVID-19. At the level of the study: PBMCs, B-cell-depleted T cells, or T cells were the source of the cDNA or gDNA that made up the material.

Authors' analysis steps: Estimation of nucleated cell counts was performed using reference gene primer amplification. Data came from immunoSEQ multiplex PCR; TCRdb stores just in-frame clones and leaves some out. D and trimming come from the DNA, and the V and J calls and clone size come from that table. The sample yields some 150,000 clones, roughly nine tenths seen once. Germline loops: CDR1 GTSNPN, CDR2 SVGIG (reference sequence). V was trimmed by 2 bases and J by 0 bases, leaving 16 bases between them. The CDR3 totals 16 residues. V usage is TRBV30 and J usage is TRBJ1-2; D ambiguous. The sequence was obtained from a man over 45 with acute or convalescent COVID-19. Sequencing was carried out using peripheral blood. CDR3 coding DNA: TGTGCCTGGAGTCCTCCGTTGGAGGCATCTAACTATGGCTACACCTTC. It yields the protein CAWSPPLEASNYGYTF.